These T cell receptor beta chains were read from a single sample in a study of T cell responses to AZD1222 COVID-19 vaccine. Data came from immunoSEQ multiplex PCR; TCRdb stores just in-frame clones and leaves some out. Found here are 200,000 or so clones, approximately 92% of them singletons; the top ten hold about 10%. Sequences were derived from peripheral blood, sampled on day 0 of AZD1222 vaccination. These receptors came from an adult in good health. CDR3s include the opening cysteine and the closing phenylalanine or tryptophan. A D gene is named only where the DNA matches it firmly. Rows give clone size only sometimes, using once, few, many, or a class for an expanded clone.

d_call: TRBD1
v_call: TRBV2
j_call: TRBJ1-1
cdr3_length: 12
clone_size: .
cdr3_nt: TGTGCCAGCAGCGGGACAGGTGTACAAGCTTTCTTT
cdr3_aa: CASSGTGVQAFF

d_call: .
v_call: TRBV19
j_call: TRBJ1-2
cdr3_length: 13
clone_size: .
cdr3_nt: TGTGCCAGTAGTATGCGGCAGCCTAATGGCTACACCTTC
cdr3_aa: CASSMRQPNGYTF

d_call: .
v_call: TRBV7-9
j_call: TRBJ1-5
cdr3_length: 18
clone_size: .
cdr3_nt: TGTGCCAGCAGCACAGAGGGAGACAGCATTTATAGCAATCAGCCCCAGCATTTT
cdr3_aa: CASSTEGDSIYSNQPQHF

d_call: TRBD2
v_call: TRBV5-1
j_call: TRBJ2-1
cdr3_length: 17
clone_size: .
cdr3_nt: TGCGCCAGCAGCTATCGGACTAGCGGGAGTATGAGCAATGAGCAGTTCTTC
cdr3_aa: CASSYRTSGSMSNEQFF

d_call: .
v_call: TRBV6-6
j_call: TRBJ2-7
cdr3_length: 13
clone_size: .
cdr3_nt: TGTGCCAGCAGTTATGGCTACTCCTACGAGCAGTACTTC
cdr3_aa: CASSYGYSYEQYF

d_call: .
v_call: TRBV20-1
j_call: TRBJ1-1
cdr3_length: 11
clone_size: .
cdr3_nt: TGCAGTGCTAGTTGGGGCACTGAAGCTTTCTTT
cdr3_aa: CSASWGTEAFF

d_call: .
v_call: TRBV6-5
j_call: TRBJ1-6
cdr3_length: 14
clone_size: .
cdr3_nt: TGTGCCAGCAGCCGGACGGTTGATAATTCACCCCTCCACTTT
cdr3_aa: CASSRTVDNSPLHF

d_call: TRBD1
v_call: TRBV28
j_call: TRBJ1-3
cdr3_length: 15
clone_size: .
cdr3_nt: TGTGCCAGCAGCCTCGACAGGGGTTTTGGAAACACCATATATTTT
cdr3_aa: CASSLDRGFGNTIYF

d_call: .
v_call: TRBV5-4
j_call: TRBJ2-5
cdr3_length: 11
clone_size: .
cdr3_nt: TGTGCCAGCAGCTTGAGGGAGACCCAGTACTTC
cdr3_aa: CASSLRETQYF

d_call: TRBD1
v_call: TRBV10-3
j_call: TRBJ1-2
cdr3_length: 15
clone_size: few
cdr3_nt: TGTGCCATCAGAACCGGGACAGGGCAAGGGAATGGCTACACCTTC
cdr3_aa: CAIRTGTGQGNGYTF

d_call: .
v_call: TRBV27
j_call: TRBJ2-7
cdr3_length: 13
clone_size: once
cdr3_nt: TGTGCCAGCAGGCCACAGGGAAACTACGAGCAGTACTTC
cdr3_aa: CASRPQGNYEQYF

d_call: .
v_call: TRBV6-5
j_call: TRBJ1-2
cdr3_length: 15
clone_size: .
cdr3_nt: TGTGCCAGCAGAGATGACAGGTCGCATAACTATGGCTACACCTTC
cdr3_aa: CASRDDRSHNYGYTF

d_call: .
v_call: TRBV6-1
j_call: TRBJ1-1
cdr3_length: 16
clone_size: .
cdr3_nt: TGTGCCAGCAGTGAACTCGTCAGCCTGATGAACACTGAAGCTTTCTTT
cdr3_aa: CASSELVSLMNTEAFF

d_call: .
v_call: TRBV2
j_call: TRBJ2-5
cdr3_length: 12
clone_size: .
cdr3_nt: TGTGCCAGCAAGGTGTTACGCGAGACCCAGTACTTC
cdr3_aa: CASKVLRETQYF